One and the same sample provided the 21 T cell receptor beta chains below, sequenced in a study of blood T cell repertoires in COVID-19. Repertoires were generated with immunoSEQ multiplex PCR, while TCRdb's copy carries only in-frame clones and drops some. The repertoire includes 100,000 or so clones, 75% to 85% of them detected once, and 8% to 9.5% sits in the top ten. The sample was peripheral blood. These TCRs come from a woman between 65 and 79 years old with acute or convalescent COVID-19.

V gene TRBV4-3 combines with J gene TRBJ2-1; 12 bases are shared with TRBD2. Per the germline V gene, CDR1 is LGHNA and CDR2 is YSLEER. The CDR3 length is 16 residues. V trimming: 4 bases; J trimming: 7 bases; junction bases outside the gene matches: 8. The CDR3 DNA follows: TGCGCCAGCAGCCTCCTACTAGCGGGAGGTGTTAATGAGCAGTTCTTC. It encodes CASSLLLAGGVNEQFF.

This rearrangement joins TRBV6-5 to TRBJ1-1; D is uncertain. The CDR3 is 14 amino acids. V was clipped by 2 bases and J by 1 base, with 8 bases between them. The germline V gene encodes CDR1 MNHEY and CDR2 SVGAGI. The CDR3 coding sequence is TGTGCCAGCAGTTACCATGACTCGAACACTGAAGCTTTCTTT. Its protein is CASSYHDSNTEAFF.

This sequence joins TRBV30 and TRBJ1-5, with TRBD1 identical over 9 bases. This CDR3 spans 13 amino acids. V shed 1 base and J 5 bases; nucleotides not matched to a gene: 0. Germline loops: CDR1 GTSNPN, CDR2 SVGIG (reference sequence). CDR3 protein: CAWSGQGDQPQHF. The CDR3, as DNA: TGTGCCTGGAGTGGACAGGGGGATCAGCCCCAGCATTTT.

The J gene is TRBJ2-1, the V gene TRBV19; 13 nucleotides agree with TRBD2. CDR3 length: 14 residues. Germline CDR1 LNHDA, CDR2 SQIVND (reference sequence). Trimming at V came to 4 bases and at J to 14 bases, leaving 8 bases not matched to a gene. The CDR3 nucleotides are TGTGCCAGTAGTACAACTAGCGGGAGGGCCTCTAAGTTCTTC. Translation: CASSTTSGRASKFF.

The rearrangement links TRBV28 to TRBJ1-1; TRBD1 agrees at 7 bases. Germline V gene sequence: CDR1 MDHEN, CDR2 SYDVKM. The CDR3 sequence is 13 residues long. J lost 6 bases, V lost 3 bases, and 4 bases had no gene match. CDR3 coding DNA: TGTGCCAGCAGTTTGGGACAGATCCCTGAAGCTTTCTTT. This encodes CASSLGQIPEAFF.

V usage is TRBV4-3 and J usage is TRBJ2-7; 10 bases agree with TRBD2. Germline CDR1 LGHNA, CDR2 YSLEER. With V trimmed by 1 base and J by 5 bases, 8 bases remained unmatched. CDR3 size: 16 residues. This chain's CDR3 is CASSQGLTSGVDEQYF. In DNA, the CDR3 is TGCGCCAGCAGCCAAGGTCTCACTAGCGGGGTTGACGAGCAGTACTTC.

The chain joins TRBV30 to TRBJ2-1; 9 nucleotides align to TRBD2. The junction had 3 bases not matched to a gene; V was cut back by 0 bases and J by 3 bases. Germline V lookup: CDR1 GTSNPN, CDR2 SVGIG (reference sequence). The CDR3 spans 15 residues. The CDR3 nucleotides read TGTGCCTGGAGTGTCGCTAGCGGGATCTACAATGAGCAGTTCTTC. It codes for CAWSVASGIYNEQFF.

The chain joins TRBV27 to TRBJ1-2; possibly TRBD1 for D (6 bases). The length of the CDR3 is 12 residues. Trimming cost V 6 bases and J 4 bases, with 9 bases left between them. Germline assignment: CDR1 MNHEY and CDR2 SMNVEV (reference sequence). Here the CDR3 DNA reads TGTGCCAGCAGACAGGGAATCTATGGCTACACCTTC. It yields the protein CASRQGIYGYTF.

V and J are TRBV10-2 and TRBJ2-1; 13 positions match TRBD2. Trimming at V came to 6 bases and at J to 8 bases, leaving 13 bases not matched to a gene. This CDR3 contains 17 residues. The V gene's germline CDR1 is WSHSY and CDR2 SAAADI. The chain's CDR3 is CASSHPRLAGGVDEQFF. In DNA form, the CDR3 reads TGCGCCAGCAGCCACCCTCGACTAGCGGGGGGCGTGGATGAGCAGTTCTTC.

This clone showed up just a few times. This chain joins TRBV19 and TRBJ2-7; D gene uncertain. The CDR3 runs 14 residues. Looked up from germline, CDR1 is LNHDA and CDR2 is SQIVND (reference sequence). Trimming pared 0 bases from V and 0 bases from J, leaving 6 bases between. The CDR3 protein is CASSIDRGSYEQYF. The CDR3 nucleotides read TGTGCCAGTAGTATAGATCGAGGCTCCTACGAGCAGTACTTC. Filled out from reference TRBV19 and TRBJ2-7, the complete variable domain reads DGGITQSPKYLFRKEGQNVTLSCEQNLNHDAMYWYRQDPGQGLRLIYYSQIVNDFQKGDIAEGYSVSREKKESFPLTVTSAQKNPTAFYLCASSIDRGSYEQYFGPGTRLTVT.

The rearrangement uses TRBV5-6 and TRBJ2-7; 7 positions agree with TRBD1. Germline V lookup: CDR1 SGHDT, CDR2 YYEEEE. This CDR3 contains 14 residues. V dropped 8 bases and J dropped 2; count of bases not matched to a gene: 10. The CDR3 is CASTRDRLTYEQYF. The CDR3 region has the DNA TGTGCCAGTACCCGGGACAGACTAACCTACGAGCAGTACTTC.

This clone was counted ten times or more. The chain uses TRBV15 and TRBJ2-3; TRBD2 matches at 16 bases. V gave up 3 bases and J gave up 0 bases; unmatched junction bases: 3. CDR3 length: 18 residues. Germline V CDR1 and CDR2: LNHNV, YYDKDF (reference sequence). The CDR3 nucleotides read TGTGCCACCAGCAGGGGACTAGCGGGAGGGCCAAGCACAGATACGCAGTATTTT. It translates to CATSRGLAGGPSTDTQYF.

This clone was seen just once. The CDR3 spells CASSIPGQPQHF. CDR3 nucleotides: TGTGCCAGCAGCATACCCGGGCAGCCCCAGCATTTT. J is TRBJ1-5 and V is TRBV7-9; D is undetermined. The CDR3 is 12 amino acids. Trimming pared 5 bases from V and 7 bases from J, leaving 9 bases between. Germline-derived CDR1 and CDR2 are SEHNR and FQNEAQ (reference sequence).

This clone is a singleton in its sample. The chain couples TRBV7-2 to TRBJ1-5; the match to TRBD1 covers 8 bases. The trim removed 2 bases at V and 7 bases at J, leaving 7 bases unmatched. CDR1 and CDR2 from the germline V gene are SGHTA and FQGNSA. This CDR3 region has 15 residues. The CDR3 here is CASSLSGQGPQPQHF. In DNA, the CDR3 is TGTGCCAGCAGCTTATCTGGACAGGGCCCCCAGCCCCAGCATTTT.

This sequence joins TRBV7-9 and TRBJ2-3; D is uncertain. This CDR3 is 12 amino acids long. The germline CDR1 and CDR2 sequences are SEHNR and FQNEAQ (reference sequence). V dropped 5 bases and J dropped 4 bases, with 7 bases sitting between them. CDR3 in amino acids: CASSALSDTQYF. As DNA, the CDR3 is TGTGCCAGCAGCGCGCTCTCAGATACGCAGTATTTT. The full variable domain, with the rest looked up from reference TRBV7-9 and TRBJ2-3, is DTGVSQNPRHKITKRGQNVTFRCDPISEHNRLYWYRQTLGQGPEFLTYFQNEAQLEKSRLLSDRFSAERPKGSFSTLEIQRTEQGDSAMYLCASSALSDTQYFGPGTRLTVL.

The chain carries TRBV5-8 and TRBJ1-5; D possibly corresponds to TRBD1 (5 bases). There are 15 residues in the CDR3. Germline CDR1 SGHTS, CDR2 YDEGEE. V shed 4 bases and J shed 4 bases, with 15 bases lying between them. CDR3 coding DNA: TGTGCCAGCAGCACCGGCGACAGTTGGAATCAGCCCCAGCATTTT. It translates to CASSTGDSWNQPQHF.

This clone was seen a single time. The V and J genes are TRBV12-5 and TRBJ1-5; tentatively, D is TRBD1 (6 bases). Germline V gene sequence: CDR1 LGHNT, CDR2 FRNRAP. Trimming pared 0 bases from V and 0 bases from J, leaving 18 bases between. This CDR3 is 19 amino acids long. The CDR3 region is CASGLVPGDAIYSNQPQHF. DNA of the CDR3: TGTGCTAGTGGTTTGGTGCCAGGGGACGCGATATATAGCAATCAGCCCCAGCATTTT.

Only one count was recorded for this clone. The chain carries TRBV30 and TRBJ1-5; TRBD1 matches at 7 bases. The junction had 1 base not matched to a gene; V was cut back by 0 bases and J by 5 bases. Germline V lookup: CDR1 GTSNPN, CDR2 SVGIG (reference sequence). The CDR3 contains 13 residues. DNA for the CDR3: TGTGCCTGGAGTGTAGACAGGGATCAGCCCCAGCATTTT. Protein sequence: CAWSVDRDQPQHF.

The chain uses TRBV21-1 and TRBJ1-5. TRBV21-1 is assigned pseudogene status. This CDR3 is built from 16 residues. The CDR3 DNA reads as TGTGCCAGCAGCAAAGGAGCGGGGATCGGCAATCAGCCCCAGCATTTT. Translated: CASSKGAGIGNQPQHF.

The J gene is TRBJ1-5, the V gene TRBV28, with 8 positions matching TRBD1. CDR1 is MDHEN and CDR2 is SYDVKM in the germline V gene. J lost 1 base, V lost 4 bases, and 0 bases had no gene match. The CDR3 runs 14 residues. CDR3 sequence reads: CASSWTGSNQPQHF. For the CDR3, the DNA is TGTGCCAGCAGTTGGACAGGGAGCAATCAGCCCCAGCATTTT.

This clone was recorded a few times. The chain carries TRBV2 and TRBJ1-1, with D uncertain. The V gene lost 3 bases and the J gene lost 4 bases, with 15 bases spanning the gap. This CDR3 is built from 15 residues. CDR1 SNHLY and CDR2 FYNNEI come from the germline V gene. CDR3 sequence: CASSESEGLTTEAFF. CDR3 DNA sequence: TGTGCCAGCAGTGAGAGCGAGGGATTGACCACTGAAGCTTTCTTT.